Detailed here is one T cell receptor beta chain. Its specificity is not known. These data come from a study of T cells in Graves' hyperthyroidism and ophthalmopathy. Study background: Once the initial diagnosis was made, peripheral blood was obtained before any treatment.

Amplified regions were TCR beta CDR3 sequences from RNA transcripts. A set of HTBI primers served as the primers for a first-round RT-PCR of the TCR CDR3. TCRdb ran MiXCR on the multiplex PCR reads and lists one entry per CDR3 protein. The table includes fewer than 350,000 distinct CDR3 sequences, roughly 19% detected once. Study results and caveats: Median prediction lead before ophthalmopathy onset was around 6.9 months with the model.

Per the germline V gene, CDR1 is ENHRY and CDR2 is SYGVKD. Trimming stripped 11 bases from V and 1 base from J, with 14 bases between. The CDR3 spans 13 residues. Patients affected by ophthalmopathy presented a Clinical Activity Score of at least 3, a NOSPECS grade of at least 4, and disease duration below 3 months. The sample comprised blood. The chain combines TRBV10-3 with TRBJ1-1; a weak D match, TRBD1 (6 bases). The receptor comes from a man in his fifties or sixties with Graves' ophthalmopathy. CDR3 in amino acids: CASAGVSNTEAFF. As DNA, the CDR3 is TGTGCCTCCGCAGGGGTCTCGAACACTGAAGCTTTCTTT.